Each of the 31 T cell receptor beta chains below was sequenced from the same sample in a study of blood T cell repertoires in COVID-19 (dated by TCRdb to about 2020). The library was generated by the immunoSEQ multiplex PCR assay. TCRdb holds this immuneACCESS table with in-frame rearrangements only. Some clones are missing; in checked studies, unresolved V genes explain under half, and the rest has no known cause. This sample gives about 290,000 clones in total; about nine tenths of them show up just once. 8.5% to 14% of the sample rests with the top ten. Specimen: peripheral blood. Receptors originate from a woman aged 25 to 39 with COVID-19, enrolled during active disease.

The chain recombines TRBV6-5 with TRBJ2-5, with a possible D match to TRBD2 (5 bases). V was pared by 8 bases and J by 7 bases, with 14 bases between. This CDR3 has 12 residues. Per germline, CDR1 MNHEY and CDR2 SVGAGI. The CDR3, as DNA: TGTGCCAGCGTTAAGCCCGCGGGGACCCAGTACTTC. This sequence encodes CASVKPAGTQYF.

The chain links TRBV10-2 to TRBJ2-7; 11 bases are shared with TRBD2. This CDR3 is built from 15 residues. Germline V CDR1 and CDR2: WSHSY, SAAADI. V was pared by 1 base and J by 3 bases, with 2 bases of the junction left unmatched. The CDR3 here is CASSEYLAGGYEQYF. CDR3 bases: TGCGCCAGCAGTGAGTACCTAGCGGGGGGCTACGAGCAGTACTTC.

In nucleotides, the CDR3 is TGCGCCAGCAACCGGGACAGGGCCCTGACCGGGGAGCTGTTTTTT. Translated, it gives CASNRDRALTGELFF. The chain carries TRBV5-1 and TRBJ2-2; TRBD1 agrees at 9 bases. Trimming cost V 6 bases and J 5 bases; bases outside gene matches: 8. This CDR3 is built from 15 residues. CDR1 SGHRS and CDR2 YFSETQ come from the germline V gene.

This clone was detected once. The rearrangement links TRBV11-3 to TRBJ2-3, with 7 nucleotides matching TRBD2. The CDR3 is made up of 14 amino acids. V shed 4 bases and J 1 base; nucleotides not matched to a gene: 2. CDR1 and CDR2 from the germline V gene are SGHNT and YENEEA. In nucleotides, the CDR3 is TGTGCCAGCAGCTCCCGGGAGGGCACAGATACGCAGTATTTT. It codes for CASSSREGTDTQYF.

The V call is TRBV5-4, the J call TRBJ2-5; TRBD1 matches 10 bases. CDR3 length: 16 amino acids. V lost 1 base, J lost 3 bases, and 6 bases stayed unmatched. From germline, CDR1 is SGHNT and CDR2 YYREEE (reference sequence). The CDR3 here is CASSLPTGGVEETQYF. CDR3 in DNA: TGTGCCAGCAGCTTGCCGACAGGGGGCGTAGAAGAGACCCAGTACTTC.

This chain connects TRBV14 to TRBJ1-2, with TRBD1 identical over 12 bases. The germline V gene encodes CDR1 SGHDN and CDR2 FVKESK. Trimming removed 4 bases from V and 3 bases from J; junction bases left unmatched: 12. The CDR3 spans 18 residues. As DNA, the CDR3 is TGTGCCAGCAGCCGAGGGGGACAGGGGGCGGCCTCTGACTATGGCTACACCTTC. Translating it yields CASSRGGQGAASDYGYTF.

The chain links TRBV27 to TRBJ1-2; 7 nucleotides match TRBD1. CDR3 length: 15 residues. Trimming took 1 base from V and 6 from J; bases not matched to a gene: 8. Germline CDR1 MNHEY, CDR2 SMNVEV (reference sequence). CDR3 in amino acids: CASSLLVGTEDGYTF. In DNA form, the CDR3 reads TGTGCCAGCAGTTTATTAGTAGGGACAGAAGATGGCTACACCTTC.

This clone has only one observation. CDR3 sequence: CASSINPAGAQPQHF. Here the CDR3 DNA reads TGTGCCAGTAGTATTAATCCGGCGGGGGCTCAGCCCCAGCATTTT. V and J are TRBV19 and TRBJ1-5; D perhaps matches TRBD1 (6 bases). CDR3 length: 15 residues. Germline CDR1 reads LNHDA; CDR2 reads SQIVND (reference sequence). Trimming cost V 3 bases and J 6 bases, with 15 bases left between them.

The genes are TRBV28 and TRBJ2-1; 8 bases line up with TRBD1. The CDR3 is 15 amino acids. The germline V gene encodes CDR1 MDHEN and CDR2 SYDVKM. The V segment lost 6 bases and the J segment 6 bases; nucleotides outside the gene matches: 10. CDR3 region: CASSRGGTGGNEQFF. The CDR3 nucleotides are TGTGCCAGCAGCCGAGGCGGGACAGGCGGCAATGAGCAGTTCTTC.

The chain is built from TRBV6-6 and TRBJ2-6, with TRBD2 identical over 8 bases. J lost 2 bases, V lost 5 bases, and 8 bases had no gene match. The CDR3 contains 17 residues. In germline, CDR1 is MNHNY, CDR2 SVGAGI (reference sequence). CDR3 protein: CASSPTSELTGANVLTF. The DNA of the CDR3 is TGTGCCAGCAGTCCGACTAGCGAATTGACTGGGGCCAACGTCCTGACTTTC.

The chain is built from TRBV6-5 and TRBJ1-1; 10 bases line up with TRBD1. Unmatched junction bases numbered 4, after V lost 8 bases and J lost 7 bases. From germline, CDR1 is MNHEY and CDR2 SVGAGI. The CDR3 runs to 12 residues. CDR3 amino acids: CASGTGAGEAFF. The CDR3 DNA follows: TGTGCCAGCGGGACAGGGGCTGGTGAAGCTTTCTTT.

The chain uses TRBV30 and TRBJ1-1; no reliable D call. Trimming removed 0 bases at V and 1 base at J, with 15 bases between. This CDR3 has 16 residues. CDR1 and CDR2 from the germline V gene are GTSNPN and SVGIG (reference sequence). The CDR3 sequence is CAWSVHPRETNTEAFF. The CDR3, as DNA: TGTGCCTGGAGTGTACACCCTCGGGAGACGAACACTGAAGCTTTCTTT.

For the CDR3, the DNA is TGTGCCAGCAGTGACCGTTCGAACCTCGGGGGAAGGAATGAAAAACTGTTTTTT. Its translation is CASSDRSNLGGRNEKLFF. The rearrangement uses TRBV25-1 and TRBJ1-4, with D possibly TRBD1 on 5 matching bases. This CDR3 is built from 18 residues. The germline V gene has CDR1 MGHDK and CDR2 SYGVNS. Trimming shortened V by 3 bases and J by 5 bases, and 22 bases separated the two germline ends.

CDR3 nucleotides: TGTGCCAGCGTGCGAGATTCCTCTGGAAACACCATATATTTT. It translates to CASVRDSSGNTIYF. The chain couples TRBV6-5 to TRBJ1-3; D remains unclear. There are 14 residues in the CDR3. The germline V and J ends were trimmed by 8 bases and 0 bases, with 11 bases remaining between them. Germline CDR1 reads MNHEY; CDR2 reads SVGAGI.

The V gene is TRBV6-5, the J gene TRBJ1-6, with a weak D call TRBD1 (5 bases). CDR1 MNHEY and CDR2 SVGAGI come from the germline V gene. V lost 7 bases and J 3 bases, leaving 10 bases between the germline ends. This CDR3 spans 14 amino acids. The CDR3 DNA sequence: TGTGCCAGCAAGTCGACAGACTATAATTCACCCCTCCACTTT. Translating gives CASKSTDYNSPLHF.

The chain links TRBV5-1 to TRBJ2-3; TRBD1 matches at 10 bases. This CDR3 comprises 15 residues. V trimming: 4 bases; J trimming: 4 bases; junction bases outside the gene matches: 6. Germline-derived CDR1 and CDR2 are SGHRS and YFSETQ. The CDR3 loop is CASSRQGAVSDTQYF. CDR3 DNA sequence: TGCGCCAGCAGCCGACAGGGGGCCGTCTCAGATACGCAGTATTTT.

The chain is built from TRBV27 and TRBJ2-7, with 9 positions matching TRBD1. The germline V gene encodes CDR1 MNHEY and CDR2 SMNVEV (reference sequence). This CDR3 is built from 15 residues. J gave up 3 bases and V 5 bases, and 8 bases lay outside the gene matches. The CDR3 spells CASSQYRGRIYEQYF. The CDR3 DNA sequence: TGTGCCAGCAGTCAGTACAGGGGGCGTATCTACGAGCAGTACTTC.

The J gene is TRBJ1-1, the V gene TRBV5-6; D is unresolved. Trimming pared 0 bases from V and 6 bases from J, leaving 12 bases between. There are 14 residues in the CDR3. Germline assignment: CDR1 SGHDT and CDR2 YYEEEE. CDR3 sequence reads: CASSLVATAAEAFF. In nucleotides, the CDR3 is TGTGCCAGCAGCTTGGTAGCGACCGCCGCTGAAGCTTTCTTT.

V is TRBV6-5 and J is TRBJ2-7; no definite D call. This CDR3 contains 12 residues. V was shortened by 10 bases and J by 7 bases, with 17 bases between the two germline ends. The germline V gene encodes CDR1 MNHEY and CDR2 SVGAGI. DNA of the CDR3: TGTGCCACCCTGGAATATTACGGGGAGCAGTACTTC. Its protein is CATLEYYGEQYF.

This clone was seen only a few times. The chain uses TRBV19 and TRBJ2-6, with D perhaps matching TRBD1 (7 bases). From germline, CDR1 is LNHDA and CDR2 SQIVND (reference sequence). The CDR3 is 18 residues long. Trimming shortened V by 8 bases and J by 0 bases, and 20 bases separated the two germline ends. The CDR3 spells CASRTGDLTRSGANVLTF. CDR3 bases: TGTGCCAGTCGAACAGGGGACTTGACCCGCTCTGGGGCCAACGTCCTGACTTTC.

CDR3 loop: CASSLAGKSTEAFF. In nucleotides, the CDR3 is TGTGCCAGCAGCTTAGCAGGGAAGAGCACTGAAGCTTTCTTT. The V gene is TRBV5-6, the J gene TRBJ1-1; D might be TRBD1 (5 bases). V was clipped by 2 bases and J by 4 bases, with 12 bases between them. The V gene's germline CDR1 is SGHDT and CDR2 YYEEEE. This CDR3 spans 14 amino acids.

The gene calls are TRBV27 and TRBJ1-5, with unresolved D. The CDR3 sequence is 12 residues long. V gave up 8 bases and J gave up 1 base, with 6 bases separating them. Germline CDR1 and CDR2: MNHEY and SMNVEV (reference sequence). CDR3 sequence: CASGRSNQPQHF. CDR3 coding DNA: TGTGCCAGCGGTAGAAGCAATCAGCCCCAGCATTTT.

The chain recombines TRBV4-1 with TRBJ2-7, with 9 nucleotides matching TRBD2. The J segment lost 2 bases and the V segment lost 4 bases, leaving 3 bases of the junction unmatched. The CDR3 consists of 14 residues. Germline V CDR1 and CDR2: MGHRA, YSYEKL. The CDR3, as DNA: TGCGCCAGCAGCCTTAGCGGGGGCCCCTACGAGCAGTACTTC. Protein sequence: CASSLSGGPYEQYF.

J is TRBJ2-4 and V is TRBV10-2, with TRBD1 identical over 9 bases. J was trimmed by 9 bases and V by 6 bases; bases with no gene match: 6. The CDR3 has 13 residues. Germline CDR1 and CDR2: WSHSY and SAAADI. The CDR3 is CASSWGQGSIQYF. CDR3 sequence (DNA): TGCGCCAGCAGCTGGGGACAGGGTTCCATTCAGTACTTC.

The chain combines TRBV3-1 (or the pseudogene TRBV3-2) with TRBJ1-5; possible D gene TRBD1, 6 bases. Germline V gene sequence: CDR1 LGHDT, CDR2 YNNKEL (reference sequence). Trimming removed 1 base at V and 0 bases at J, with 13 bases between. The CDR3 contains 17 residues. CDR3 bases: TGTGCCAGCAGCCAAGGGTCGGCAGGGGTTAGCAATCAGCCCCAGCATTTT. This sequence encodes CASSQGSAGVSNQPQHF.

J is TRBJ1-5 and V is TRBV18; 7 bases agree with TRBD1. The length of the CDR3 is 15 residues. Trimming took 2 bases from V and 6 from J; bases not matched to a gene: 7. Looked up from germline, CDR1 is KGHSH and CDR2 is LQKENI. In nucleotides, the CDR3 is TGTGCCAGCTCACCAAAGGCAGGGGGGACTCAGCCCCAGCATTTT. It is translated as CASSPKAGGTQPQHF.

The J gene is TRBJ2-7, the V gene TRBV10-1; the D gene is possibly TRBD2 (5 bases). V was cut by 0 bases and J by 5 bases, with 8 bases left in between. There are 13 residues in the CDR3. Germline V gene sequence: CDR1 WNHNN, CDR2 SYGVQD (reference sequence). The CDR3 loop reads CASSESGGHEQYF. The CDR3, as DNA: TGCGCCAGCAGTGAGTCCGGAGGCCACGAGCAGTACTTC.

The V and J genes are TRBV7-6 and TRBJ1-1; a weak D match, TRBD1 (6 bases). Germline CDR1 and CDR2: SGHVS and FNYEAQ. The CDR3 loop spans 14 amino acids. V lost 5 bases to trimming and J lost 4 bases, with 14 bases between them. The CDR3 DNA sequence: TGTGCCAGCAGCCCCAATCGAGGGGGCACTGAAGCTTTCTTT. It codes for CASSPNRGGTEAFF.

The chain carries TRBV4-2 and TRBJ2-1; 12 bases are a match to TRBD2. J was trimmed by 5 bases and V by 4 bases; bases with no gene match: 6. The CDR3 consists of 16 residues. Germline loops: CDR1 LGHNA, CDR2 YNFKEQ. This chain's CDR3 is CASSPVSSGGDNEQFF. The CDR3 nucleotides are TGTGCCAGCAGCCCCGTCTCTAGCGGGGGGGACAATGAGCAGTTCTTC.

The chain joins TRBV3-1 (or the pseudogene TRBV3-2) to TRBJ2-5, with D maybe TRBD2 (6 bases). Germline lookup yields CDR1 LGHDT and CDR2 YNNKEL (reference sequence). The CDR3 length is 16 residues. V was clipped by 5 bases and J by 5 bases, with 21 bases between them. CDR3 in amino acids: CASSADPGLMKETQYF. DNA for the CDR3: TGTGCCAGCAGCGCCGACCCGGGACTTATGAAGGAGACCCAGTACTTC.

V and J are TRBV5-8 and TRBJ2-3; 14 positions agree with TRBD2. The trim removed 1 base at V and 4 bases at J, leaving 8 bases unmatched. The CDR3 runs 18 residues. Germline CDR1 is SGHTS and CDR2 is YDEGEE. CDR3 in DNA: TGTGCCAGCAGCTTGTACTGGGGACTAGCGGGGGTCCCAGATACGCAGTATTTT. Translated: CASSLYWGLAGVPDTQYF.